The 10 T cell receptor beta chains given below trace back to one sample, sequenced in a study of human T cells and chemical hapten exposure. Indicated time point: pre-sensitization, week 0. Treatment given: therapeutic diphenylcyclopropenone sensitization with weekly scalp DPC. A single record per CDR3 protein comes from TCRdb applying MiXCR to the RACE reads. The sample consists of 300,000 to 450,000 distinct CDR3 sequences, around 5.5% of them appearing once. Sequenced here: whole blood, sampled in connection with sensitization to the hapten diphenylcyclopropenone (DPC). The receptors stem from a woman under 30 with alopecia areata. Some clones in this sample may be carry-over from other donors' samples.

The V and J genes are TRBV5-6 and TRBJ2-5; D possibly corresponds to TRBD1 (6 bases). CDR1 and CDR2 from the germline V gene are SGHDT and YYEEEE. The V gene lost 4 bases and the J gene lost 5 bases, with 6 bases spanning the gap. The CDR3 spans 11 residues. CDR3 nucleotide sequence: TGTGCCAGCAGCACAGGGGAGACCCAGTACTTC. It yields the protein CASSTGETQYF.

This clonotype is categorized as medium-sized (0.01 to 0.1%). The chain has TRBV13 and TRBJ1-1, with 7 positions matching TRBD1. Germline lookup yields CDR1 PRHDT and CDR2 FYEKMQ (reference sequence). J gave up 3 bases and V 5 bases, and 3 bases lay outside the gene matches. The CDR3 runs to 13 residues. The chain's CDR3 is CASSHGQDTEAFF. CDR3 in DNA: TGTGCCAGCAGCCATGGACAGGACACTGAAGCTTTCTTT.

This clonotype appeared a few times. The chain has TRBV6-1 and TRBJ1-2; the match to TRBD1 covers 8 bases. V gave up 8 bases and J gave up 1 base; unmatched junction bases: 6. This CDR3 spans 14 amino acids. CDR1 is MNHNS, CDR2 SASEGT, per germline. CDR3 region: CASLPTGGNYGYTF. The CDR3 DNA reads TGTGCCAGCCTACCAACAGGGGGTAACTATGGCTACACCTTC.

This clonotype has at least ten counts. CDR3 residues: CASSLVGFGASTDTQYF. In nucleotides, the CDR3 is TGTGCCAGCAGCTTAGTAGGTTTTGGGGCCTCCACAGATACGCAGTATTTT. The rearrangement links TRBV7-2 to TRBJ2-3; D possibly corresponds to TRBD1 (5 bases). Germline CDR1 SGHTA, CDR2 FQGNSA. This CDR3 has 17 amino acids. V lost 1 base and J 2 bases, leaving 16 bases between the germline ends.

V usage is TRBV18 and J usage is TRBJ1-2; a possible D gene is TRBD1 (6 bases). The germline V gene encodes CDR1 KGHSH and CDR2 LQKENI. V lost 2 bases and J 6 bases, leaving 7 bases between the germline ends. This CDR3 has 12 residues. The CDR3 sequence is CASSPGGDGYTF. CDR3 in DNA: TGTGCCAGCTCACCAGGGGGCGATGGCTACACCTTC. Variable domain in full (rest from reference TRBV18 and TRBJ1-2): NAGVMQNPRHLVRRRGQEARLRCSPMKGHSHVYWYRQLPEEGLKFMVYLQKENIIDESGMPKERFSAEFPKEGPSILRIQQVVRGDSAAYFCASSPGGDGYTFGSGTRLTVV.

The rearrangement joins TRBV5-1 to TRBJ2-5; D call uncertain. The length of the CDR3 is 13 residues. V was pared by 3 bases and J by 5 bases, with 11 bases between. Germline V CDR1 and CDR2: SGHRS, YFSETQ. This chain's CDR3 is CASSSPVKETQYF. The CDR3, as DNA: TGCGCCAGCAGCTCGCCGGTTAAGGAGACCCAGTACTTC.

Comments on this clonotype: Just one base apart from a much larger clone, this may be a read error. This CDR3 reads CAGRLQRSTDTQYF. CDR3 in DNA: TGTGCCGGCAGACTTCAGCGAAGCACAGATACGCAGTATTTT. V and J are TRBV28 and TRBJ2-3; D unclear. The CDR3 loop spans 14 amino acids. Germline V gives CDR1 MDHEN, CDR2 SYDVKM.

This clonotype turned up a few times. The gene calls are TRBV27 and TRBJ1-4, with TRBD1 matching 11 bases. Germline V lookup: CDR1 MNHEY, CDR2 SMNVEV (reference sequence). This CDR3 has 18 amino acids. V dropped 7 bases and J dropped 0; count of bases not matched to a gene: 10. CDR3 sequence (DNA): TGTGCCAGCAAAGAGCAGGGGACAGGGGGAACAACTAATGAAAAACTGTTTTTT. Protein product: CASKEQGTGGTTNEKLFF.

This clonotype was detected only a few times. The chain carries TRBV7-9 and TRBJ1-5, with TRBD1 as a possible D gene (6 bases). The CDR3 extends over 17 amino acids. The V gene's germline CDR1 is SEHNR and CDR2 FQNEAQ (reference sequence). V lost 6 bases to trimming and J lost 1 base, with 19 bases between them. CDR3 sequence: CASSSSAVGGSNQPQHF. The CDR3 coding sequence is TGTGCCAGCAGTTCTAGTGCGGTAGGGGGAAGCAATCAGCCCCAGCATTTT.

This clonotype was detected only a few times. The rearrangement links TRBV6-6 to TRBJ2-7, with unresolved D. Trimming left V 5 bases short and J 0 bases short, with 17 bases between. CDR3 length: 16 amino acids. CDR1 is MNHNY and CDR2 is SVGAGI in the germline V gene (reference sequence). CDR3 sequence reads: CASSDRNGSPSYEQYF. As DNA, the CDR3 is TGTGCCAGCAGTGACCGTAATGGCAGCCCCTCCTACGAGCAGTACTTC.